Listed here are 32 T cell receptor beta chains from one sample, sequenced in a study of human T cells and chemical hapten exposure. This sample's time point: pre-sensitization, week 0. The treatment denotes: therapeutic diphenylcyclopropenone sensitization with weekly scalp DPC. TCRdb ran MiXCR on the RACE reads and lists one entry per CDR3 protein. Among under 110,000 distinct CDR3 sequences listed, approximately 12% were seen once. Sequencing was performed on whole blood, taken in connection with sensitization to the hapten diphenylcyclopropenone (DPC). The receptors were gathered from a woman between 50 and 59 years old with alopecia areata. Some clones in this sample may be carry-over from other donors' samples.

This chain uses TRBV5-1 with TRBJ2-5; the D is unclear. V dropped 0 bases and J dropped 4 bases, with 7 bases sitting between them. The CDR3 extends over 13 amino acids. Germline V gene lookup returns CDR1 SGHRS and CDR2 YFSETQ. The CDR3 is CASSLVVRETQYF. The CDR3 DNA reads as TGCGCCAGCAGCTTGGTAGTACGAGAGACCCAGTACTTC.

The V and J genes are TRBV4-2 and TRBJ2-5; TRBD2 is a possible D gene (6 bases). V was clipped by 2 bases and J by 5 bases, with 6 bases between them. CDR3 size: 12 residues. Per the germline V gene, CDR1 is LGHNA and CDR2 is YNFKEQ. The CDR3 loop is CASSQRGETQYF. The CDR3 DNA reads TGTGCCAGCAGCCAACGGGGGGAGACCCAGTACTTC.

This clonotype was seen many times. This sequence joins TRBV19 and TRBJ2-3, with TRBD2 as a possible D gene (6 bases). CDR3 size: 13 residues. CDR1 and CDR2 from the germline V gene are LNHDA and SQIVND (reference sequence). V was pared by 7 bases and J by 1 base, with 9 bases between. The CDR3 sequence: CASKGGGTDTQYF. CDR3 bases: TGTGCCAGTAAGGGAGGTGGCACAGATACGCAGTATTTT.

A few counts support this clonotype. V is TRBV18 and J is TRBJ1-4; 8 bases are shared with TRBD1. J was trimmed by 6 bases and V by 3 bases; bases with no gene match: 6. Germline lookup yields CDR1 KGHSH and CDR2 LQKENI. The CDR3 loop spans 15 amino acids. In DNA form, the CDR3 reads TGTGCCAGCTCACCCCGACAGGGGACGGATGAAAAACTGTTTTTT. Its protein is CASSPRQGTDEKLFF. Based on the CDR3 plus reference TRBV18 and TRBJ1-4, the full variable domain is NAGVMQNPRHLVRRRGQEARLRCSPMKGHSHVYWYRQLPEEGLKFMVYLQKENIIDESGMPKERFSAEFPKEGPSILRIQQVVRGDSAAYFCASSPRQGTDEKLFFGSGTQLSVL.

This clonotype has a count of ten or more. The chain uses TRBV2 and TRBJ1-3; D is unresolved. The V gene lost 6 bases and the J gene lost 0 bases, with 18 bases spanning the gap. The CDR3 length is 17 residues. The germline CDR1 and CDR2 sequences are SNHLY and FYNNEI. The CDR3: CASRIRTSPLSGNTIYF. The CDR3 DNA reads TGTGCCAGCAGAATCCGGACGTCTCCCCTCTCTGGAAACACCATATATTTT. Full variable domain (outside the CDR3, taken from reference TRBV2 and TRBJ1-3): EPEVTQTPSHQVTQMGQEVILRCVPISNHLYFYWYRQILGQKVEFLVSFYNNEISEKSEIFDDQFSVERPDGSNFTLKIRSTKLEDSAMYFCASRIRTSPLSGNTIYFGEGSWLTVV.

In its sample, this clonotype was seen a few times. The CDR3 region has the DNA TGTGCCAGCTCACGGGTAGCGGGGGACCCGACGAGGGAGCAGTACTTC. This gives the protein CASSRVAGDPTREQYF. This chain links TRBV18 with TRBJ2-7; 9 bases are a match to TRBD2. Germline V gene data show CDR1 as KGHSH and CDR2 as LQKENI. The CDR3 spans 16 residues. Trimming removed 4 bases from V and 7 bases from J; junction bases left unmatched: 14.

This clonotype was found a few times. The chain couples TRBV20-1 to TRBJ2-2; perhaps TRBD2 as D (5 bases). The ends were cut back, 7 bases at V and 0 bases at J, with 9 bases in the middle. Germline V gene sequence: CDR1 DFQATT, CDR2 SNEGSKA (reference sequence). The CDR3 has 13 amino acids. The CDR3, as DNA: TGCAGTGTTTCCGGGGCGAACACCGGGGAGCTGTTTTTT. It is translated as CSVSGANTGELFF.

The genes are TRBV12-3 or TRBV12-4 and TRBJ2-1, with a weak D call TRBD2 (5 bases). Trimming removed 4 bases at V and 14 bases at J, with 12 bases between. There are 11 residues in the CDR3. The CDR3 spells CASSSGNEKFF. CDR3 bases: TGTGCCAGCAGTTCGGGAAACGAGAAGTTCTTC.

The V and J genes are TRBV12-3 or TRBV12-4 and TRBJ1-4; 9 bases line up with TRBD1. There are 13 residues in the CDR3. The trim removed 7 bases at V and 8 bases at J, leaving 5 bases unmatched. This chain's CDR3 is CASTFGTGEKLFF. Written as DNA, the CDR3 is TGTGCCAGCACCTTCGGGACAGGGGAAAAACTGTTTTTT.

The chain couples TRBV11-2 to TRBJ2-5; D ambiguous. CDR1 and CDR2 from the germline V gene are SGHAT and FQNNGV. The CDR3 is 13 residues long. V was cut by 4 bases and J by 1 base, with 7 bases left in between. CDR3: CASSSMFQETQYF. For the CDR3, the DNA is TGTGCCAGCAGCTCCATGTTCCAAGAGACCCAGTACTTC.

This chain connects TRBV3-1 to TRBJ2-1; a possible D gene is TRBD2 (5 bases). The CDR3 covers 17 residues. Trimming took 0 bases from V and 1 from J, leaving 13 bases between them. Germline assignment: CDR1 LGHDT and CDR2 YNNKEL (reference sequence). This chain's CDR3 is CASSQDVLALSYNEQFF. The CDR3, as DNA: TGTGCCAGCAGCCAAGACGTCCTAGCCCTATCCTACAATGAGCAGTTCTTC.

The table lists this clonotype with a few counts. The rearrangement joins TRBV12-3 or TRBV12-4 to TRBJ2-5; D possibly uses TRBD1 or TRBD2 (5 bases each). V was cut by 2 bases and J by 2 bases, with 9 bases left in between. The CDR3 length is 14 residues. In DNA form, the CDR3 reads TGTGCCAGCAGTTTATGGGGGAGACAAGAGACCCAGTACTTC. The encoded protein is CASSLWGRQETQYF.

This clonotype has at least ten counts. The chain employs TRBV6-2 or TRBV6-3 and TRBJ2-5; TRBD2 matches 7 bases. The CDR3 length is 15 residues. Looked up from germline, CDR1 is MNHEY and CDR2 is SVGEGT. V lost 6 bases to trimming and J lost 3 bases; unmatched junction nucleotides: 10. The chain's CDR3 is CASRGFKLAEETQYF. The CDR3 DNA follows: TGTGCCAGCAGGGGGTTTAAGCTAGCGGAAGAGACCCAGTACTTC.

This clonotype was seen more than once but under ten times. This chain connects TRBV11-2 to TRBJ1-5; D is undetermined. Trimming pared 5 bases from V and 2 bases from J, leaving 10 bases between. The CDR3 contains 14 residues. Germline V gene sequence: CDR1 SGHAT, CDR2 FQNNGV. In DNA, the CDR3 is TGTGCCAGCAGCCCCGAGGGTGGCAATCAGCCCCAGCATTTT. Its protein is CASSPEGGNQPQHF.

This clonotype was counted at least ten times. CDR3 region: CASSFTGSYTDTQYF. CDR3 coding DNA: TGTGCCAGCAGTTTTACGGGGAGCTACACAGATACGCAGTATTTT. The chain combines TRBV6-2 or TRBV6-3 with TRBJ2-3, with D possibly TRBD2 on 5 matching bases. CDR1 and CDR2 from the germline V gene are MNHEY and SVGEGT. The CDR3 is 15 amino acids. V was pared by 4 bases and J by 2 bases, with 13 bases between.

This clonotype was seen more than once but under ten times. V is TRBV5-1 and J is TRBJ2-7; D is possibly TRBD2 (6 bases). Germline V gene sequence: CDR1 SGHRS, CDR2 YFSETQ. The CDR3 runs 15 residues. V lost 4 bases and J 1 base, leaving 15 bases between the germline ends. The CDR3 bases are TGCGCCAGCAGCCGCGGAGGGCCGCTATCCTACGAGCAGTACTTC. Protein product: CASSRGGPLSYEQYF.

In this sample, this clonotype turned up many times. The CDR3 DNA follows: TGTGCCAGCAGCCCGGGACCCGGGTCCGGGGAGCTGTTTTTT. It is translated as CASSPGPGSGELFF. J is TRBJ2-2 and V is TRBV5-4; the D call may be TRBD1 or TRBD2 (5 bases each). Per germline, CDR1 SGHNT and CDR2 YYREEE (reference sequence). The ends were cut back, 4 bases at V and 6 bases at J, with 13 bases in the middle. This CDR3 is 14 amino acids long.

This clonotype was observed a few times. The chain uses TRBV7-8 and TRBJ2-7, with a possible D match to TRBD2 (6 bases). The V end was cut by 3 bases, the J end by 2 bases, with 11 bases between. The V gene's germline CDR1 is SGHVS and CDR2 FQNEAQ. The CDR3 loop spans 14 amino acids. The DNA for the CDR3 is TGTGCCAGCAGCTTCGCGGGGCAAACCTACGAGCAGTACTTC. It encodes CASSFAGQTYEQYF.

This clonotype was recorded many times. The chain combines TRBV6-1 with TRBJ2-5; D is ambiguous. The germline gives CDR1 MNHNS, CDR2 SASEGT. V lost 1 base, J lost 5 bases, and 8 bases lay in between. The CDR3 length is 13 residues. CDR3 sequence: CASSEVLAETQYF. DNA for the CDR3: TGTGCCAGCAGTGAAGTGTTAGCCGAGACCCAGTACTTC.

The table lists this clonotype with many counts. The chain links TRBV19 to TRBJ2-1, with 10 bases lining up with TRBD2. The CDR3 contains 16 residues. CDR1 LNHDA and CDR2 SQIVND come from the germline V gene (reference sequence). V was pared by 10 bases and J by 4 bases, with 13 bases of the junction left unmatched. As DNA, the CDR3 is TGTGCCACGAGTAGTCATAGCGGGGGGCTTTACAATGAGCAGTTCTTC. Translated, it gives CATSSHSGGLYNEQFF.

In this sample, this clonotype turned up a few times. The chain recombines TRBV20-1 with TRBJ2-2, with 15 bases aligning to TRBD2. This CDR3 contains 18 residues. The germline CDR1 and CDR2 sequences are DFQATT and SNEGSKA (reference sequence). V trimming: 5 bases; J trimming: 6 bases; junction bases outside the gene matches: 13. The CDR3 loop is CSAAPGLAGGRRAGELFF. The CDR3, as DNA: TGCAGTGCTGCCCCGGGACTAGCGGGAGGTCGGAGGGCCGGGGAGCTGTTTTTT.

This clonotype was found a few times. In nucleotides, the CDR3 is TGTGCCAGCAGTCCCATAAGCGGCTACAATGAGCAGTTCTTC. This sequence encodes CASSPISGYNEQFF. The chain employs TRBV28 and TRBJ2-1; maybe TRBD2 (5 bases). This CDR3 spans 14 amino acids. CDR1 and CDR2 from the germline V gene are MDHEN and SYDVKM. V was trimmed by 5 bases and J by 3 bases, leaving 11 bases between them.

V usage is TRBV27 and J usage is TRBJ2-1, with D unresolved. V was clipped by 3 bases and J by 5 bases, with 14 bases between them. The CDR3 has 15 amino acids. CDR1 and CDR2 (germline): MNHEY, SMNVEV (reference sequence). In DNA, the CDR3 is TGTGCCAGCAGTTTTTCCCCCGTGGGTCACAATGAGCAGTTCTTC. It codes for CASSFSPVGHNEQFF.

This clonotype was seen only a few times. The chain recombines TRBV5-1 with TRBJ1-1; D gene uncertain. This CDR3 has 16 amino acids. CDR1 and CDR2 (germline): SGHRS, YFSETQ. With 0 bases removed from V and 2 bases from J, the gap between germline ends came to 14 bases. The CDR3 DNA is TGCGCCAGCAGCTTGGACGGTTTTCTCCCAAACACTGAAGCTTTCTTT. Translating it yields CASSLDGFLPNTEAFF.

This clonotype has just a few counts. V and J are TRBV2 and TRBJ2-1; 11 bases agree with TRBD2. CDR1 and CDR2 (germline): SNHLY, FYNNEI. V shed 5 bases, J shed 9 bases, and the junction held 6 bases outside the gene matches. The CDR3 has 14 residues. The CDR3 here is CASSRTSGRSEQFF. The DNA for the CDR3 is TGTGCCAGCAGTCGGACTAGCGGGCGCTCTGAGCAGTTCTTC.

A few counts support this clonotype. The V call is TRBV19, the J call TRBJ1-2; TRBD1 aligns across 8 bases. J gave up 2 bases and V 11 bases, and 13 bases lay outside the gene matches. The CDR3 spans 15 residues. Germline V gene lookup returns CDR1 LNHDA and CDR2 SQIVND (reference sequence). CDR3 DNA: TGTGCCTCTTTACCCCAGGGGGCGCCCAACTATGGCTACACCTTC. Translated: CASLPQGAPNYGYTF.

The sample holds many counts of this clonotype. The J gene is TRBJ1-5, the V gene TRBV2, with unresolved D. Trimming stripped 3 bases from V and 0 bases from J, with 6 bases between. CDR1 and CDR2 (germline): SNHLY, FYNNEI. CDR3 size: 14 residues. The CDR3 here is CASSDRVSNQPQHF. Written as DNA, the CDR3 is TGTGCCAGCAGTGATAGGGTTAGCAATCAGCCCCAGCATTTT.

This clonotype was found a few times. This sequence joins TRBV7-6 and TRBJ2-7; D ambiguous. The CDR3 is 11 residues long. V was trimmed by 6 bases and J by 6 bases, leaving 9 bases between them. The germline gives CDR1 SGHVS, CDR2 FNYEAQ. The CDR3 region has the DNA TGTGCCAGCAGTGTAACGGGCGAGCAGTACTTC. Translated: CASSVTGEQYF.

As concerns this clonotype: Relative to the germline gene, one junction end is altered; a read error may explain this. V and J are TRBV28 and TRBJ2-1; D unresolved. CDR1 and CDR2 from the germline V gene are MDHEN and SYDVKM. The CDR3 is 12 residues long. CDR3 loop: CANSSIRAMQFF. Here the CDR3 DNA reads TGTGCCAACAGTTCCATAAGGGCCATGCAGTTCTTC.

This clonotype was seen a handful of times. The V and J genes are TRBV29-1 and TRBJ1-2; D unresolved. Between the trimmed V and J ends, which lost 4 bases and 8 bases, there was a span of 11 bases. CDR1 is SQVTM and CDR2 is ANQGSEA in the germline V gene. The CDR3 runs to 11 residues. This CDR3 is CSVAWFRGYTF. In DNA form, the CDR3 reads TGCAGCGTTGCATGGTTTCGGGGCTACACCTTC.

The chain joins TRBV28 to TRBJ1-1; 10 positions agree with TRBD1. The CDR3 has 13 residues. Germline lookup yields CDR1 MDHEN and CDR2 SYDVKM. J gave up 8 bases and V 5 bases, and 5 bases lay outside the gene matches. The CDR3: CASSLTGGVEAFF. The CDR3 nucleotides are TGTGCCAGCAGTCTGACAGGGGGCGTAGAAGCTTTCTTT.

Ten or more counts support this clonotype. V is TRBV18 and J is TRBJ1-2; 9 nucleotides match TRBD1. CDR1 KGHSH and CDR2 LQKENI come from the germline V gene. The V segment lost 2 bases and the J segment 4 bases; nucleotides outside the gene matches: 2. This CDR3 has 14 amino acids. CDR3 sequence (DNA): TGTGCCAGCTCACCAGGACAGGGGCCCTATGGCTACACCTTC. Translation: CASSPGQGPYGYTF.